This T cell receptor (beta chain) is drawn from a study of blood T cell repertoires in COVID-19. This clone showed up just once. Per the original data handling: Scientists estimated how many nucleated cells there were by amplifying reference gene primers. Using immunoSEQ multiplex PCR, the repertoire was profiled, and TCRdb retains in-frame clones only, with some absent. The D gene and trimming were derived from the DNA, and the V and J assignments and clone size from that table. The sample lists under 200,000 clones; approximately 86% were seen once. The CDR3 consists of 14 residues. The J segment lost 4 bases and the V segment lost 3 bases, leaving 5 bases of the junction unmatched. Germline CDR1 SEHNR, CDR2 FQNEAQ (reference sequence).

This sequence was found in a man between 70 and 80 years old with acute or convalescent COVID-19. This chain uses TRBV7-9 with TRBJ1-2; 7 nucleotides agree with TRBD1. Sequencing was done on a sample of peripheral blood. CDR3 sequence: CASSFGGGGYGYTF. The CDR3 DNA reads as TGTGCCAGCAGCTTCGGAGGGGGCGGCTATGGCTACACCTTC.